Described below is a single T cell receptor (beta chain) sequence and its context. In the original workflow: The assay estimated nucleated cells by amplifying reference gene primers. Clones were sequenced by immunoSEQ multiplex PCR, and TCRdb holds only the in-frame ones, with some missing. Clonal size and the V and J genes are those of that table, whereas D and trimming came from the DNA. The sample lists about 70,000 clones, under 90% seen once, with 18% in the top ten. This sample is part of a study of blood T cell repertoires in COVID-19. Turning to the study itself: There were acute and convalescent COVID-19 samples, and they came from the United States, Italy and Spain. Nucleic acid was either cDNA or gDNA, and it came from T cells, B-cell-depleted T cells, or PBMCs.

The receptor's source is a man between 65 and 85 years old who had recovered from COVID-19. Sequences were obtained from peripheral blood.

Written as DNA, the CDR3 is TGTGCCAGCAGCTTATACTACAGGGGGCGCGAGACCCAGTACTTC. Protein sequence: CASSLYYRGRETQYF. The chain is built from TRBV7-2 and TRBJ2-5; 9 nucleotides agree with TRBD1. V lost 2 bases to trimming and J lost 5 bases; unmatched junction nucleotides: 6. CDR1 SGHTA and CDR2 FQGNSA come from the germline V gene. The CDR3 extends over 15 amino acids.